Listed below are T cell receptor beta chains from one sample, sequenced in a study of cytomegalovirus exposure and HLA in healthy donors. Data came from immunoSEQ multiplex PCR; TCRdb stores just in-frame clones and leaves some out. The sample has approximately 200,000 clones; around 79% are singletons. Sequencing was done on a sample of PBMCs. These receptors came from a girl between 5 and 17 years old in good health and CMV-seropositive. CDR3s include the opening cysteine and the closing phenylalanine or tryptophan. The D gene is left open where the match is weak. Size is omitted from some rows. Given values are once, few, many or a class for expanded clones.

V,size,D,J,CDR3,DNA
TRBV6-4,.,.,TRBJ1-1,CASSEEMNTEAFF,TGTGCCAGCAGTGAGGAGATGAACACTGAAGCTTTCTTT
TRBV7-9,.,.,TRBJ2-7,CASSESDRTYEQYF,TGTGCCAGCAGCGAGTCGGACAGAACCTACGAGCAGTACTTC
TRBV11-3,.,TRBD1,TRBJ2-6,CASSPHLGQGSGANVLTF,TGTGCCAGCAGCCCCCATCTGGGACAGGGATCCGGGGCCAACGTCCTGACTTTC
TRBV10-3,.,TRBD2,TRBJ2-7,CAISRLAGDVEQYF,TGTGCCATCAGTCGACTAGCGGGGGACGTCGAGCAGTACTTC
TRBV29-1,.,.,TRBJ1-1,CSVVRGGHTEAFF,TGCAGCGTTGTTAGGGGTGGGCACACTGAAGCTTTCTTT
TRBV4-2,.,.,TRBJ2-7,CASSHLGGAGNEQYF,TGTGCCAGCAGCCACCTTGGGGGGGCGGGAAACGAGCAGTACTTC
TRBV7-9,.,.,TRBJ2-7,CASSSTLGQGFYEQYF,TGTGCCAGCAGTTCTACCCTTGGTCAGGGTTTCTACGAGCAGTACTTC
TRBV29-1,.,TRBD1,TRBJ2-1,CSAQGAGGEQFF,TGCAGCGCACAGGGGGCCGGGGGTGAGCAGTTCTTC
TRBV11-3,.,.,TRBJ2-7,CASSLETFEQYF,TGTGCCAGCAGCTTAGAAACATTCGAGCAGTACTTC
TRBV4-3,few,.,TRBJ1-5,CASSRMGLSIRGNQPQHF,TGCGCCAGCAGCCGCATGGGCCTTTCGATCCGCGGCAATCAGCCCCAGCATTTT
TRBV2,.,.,TRBJ2-5,CASYLGHSLQETQYF,TGTGCCAGCTATCTGGGACACAGCCTTCAAGAGACCCAGTACTTC
TRBV29-1,.,.,TRBJ1-2,CSVENAGLGYTF,TGCAGCGTTGAAAATGCGGGGCTTGGCTACACCTTC
TRBV11-2,.,.,TRBJ1-1,CASSRNSQPEAFF,TGTGCCAGCAGCCGGAACAGTCAGCCTGAAGCTTTCTTT
TRBV18,.,TRBD1,TRBJ1-3,CASSLAGQGGVGNTIYF,TGTGCCAGCTCACTCGCCGGACAGGGAGGAGTAGGAAACACCATATATTTT
TRBV5-4,few,TRBD1,TRBJ2-5,CASTPTGGGQETQYF,TGTGCCAGCACCCCGACAGGGGGAGGGCAAGAGACCCAGTACTTC
TRBV14,.,TRBD1,TRBJ2-7,CASSQNPGQNYEQYF,TGTGCCAGCAGCCAAAATCCGGGACAGAACTACGAGCAGTACTTC
TRBV27,.,.,TRBJ2-1,CASSLLVTPLHNSYNEQFF,TGTGCCAGCAGTTTACTAGTCACCCCGCTACACAACTCCTACAATGAGCAGTTCTTC
TRBV30,.,TRBD1,TRBJ2-5,CAWSLRGRETQYF,TGTGCCTGGAGTCTCAGGGGGAGAGAGACCCAGTACTTC
TRBV30,.,.,TRBJ1-6,CAWQEVENSPLHF,TGTGCCTGGCAGGAGGTCGAGAATTCACCCCTCCACTTT